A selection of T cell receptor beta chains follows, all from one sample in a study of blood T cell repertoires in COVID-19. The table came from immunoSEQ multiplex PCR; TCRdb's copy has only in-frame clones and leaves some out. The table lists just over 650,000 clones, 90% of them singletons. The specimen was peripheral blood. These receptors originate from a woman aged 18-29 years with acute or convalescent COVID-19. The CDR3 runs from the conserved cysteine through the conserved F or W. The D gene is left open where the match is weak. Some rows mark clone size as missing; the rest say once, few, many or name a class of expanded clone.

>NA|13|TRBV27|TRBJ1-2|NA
TGTGCCAGCAGTTTAGTCGGGGAAAATGGCTACACCTTC
CASSLVGENGYTF
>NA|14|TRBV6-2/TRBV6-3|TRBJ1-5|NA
TGTGCCAGCAGTCCCTGGACAGAGGGCCAGCCCCAGCATTTT
CASSPWTEGQPQHF
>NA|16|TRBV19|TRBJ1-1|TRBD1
TGTGCCAGTAGTCCTGACAGGGCGCACATGAACACTGAAGCTTTCTTT
CASSPDRAHMNTEAFF
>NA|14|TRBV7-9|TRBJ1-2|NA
TGTGCCAGCAGCTTAGGAGGTGGCCTTGGGGGCTACACCTTC
CASSLGGGLGGYTF
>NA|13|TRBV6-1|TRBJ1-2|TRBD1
TGTGCCAGCAGTGAACAGGGGGCGGGTGGCTACACCTTC
CASSEQGAGGYTF
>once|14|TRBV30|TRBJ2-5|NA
TGTGCCTGGAGTCTCCCAGGGGTCCAAGAGACCCAGTACTTC
CAWSLPGVQETQYF
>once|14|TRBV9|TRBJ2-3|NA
TGTGCCAGCAGCGTATCAGGGGCGATAGATACGCAGTATTTT
CASSVSGAIDTQYF
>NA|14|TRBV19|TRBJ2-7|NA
TGTGCCAGTAGTTTCGCCCACAGGTCGTACGAGCAGTACTTC
CASSFAHRSYEQYF
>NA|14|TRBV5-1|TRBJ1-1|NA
TGCGCCAGCAGCTTCGGACAGATGAACACTGAAGCTTTCTTT
CASSFGQMNTEAFF
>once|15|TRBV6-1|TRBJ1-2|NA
TGTGCCAGCAGTGAACTAACCTGGGCAGATTATGGCTACACCTTC
CASSELTWADYGYTF
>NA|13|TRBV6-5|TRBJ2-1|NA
TGTGCCAGCAGTAGACTAACTAGCAATGAGCAGTTCTTC
CASSRLTSNEQFF
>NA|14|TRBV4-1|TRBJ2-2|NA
TGCGCCAGCAGCCCCCCCGTTCCCACCGGGGAGCTGTTTTTT
CASSPPVPTGELFF
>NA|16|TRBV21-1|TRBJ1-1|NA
TGTGCCAGCAGCTCTCAATCGGACAAAGCAAACACTGAAGCTTTCTTT
CASSSQSDKANTEAFF
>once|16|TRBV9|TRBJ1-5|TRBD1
TGTGCCAGCAGCCGCGGAGAAGGGGGCCGGAATCAGCCCCAGCATTTT
CASSRGEGGRNQPQHF
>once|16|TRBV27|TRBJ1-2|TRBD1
TGTGCCAGCAGTCCGGGACAGCAGATTCGGGCCAGCGGCTACACCTTC
CASSPGQQIRASGYTF
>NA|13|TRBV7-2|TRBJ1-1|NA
TGTGCCAGCAGCTTAGACAAGAACACTGAAGCTTTCTTT
CASSLDKNTEAFF
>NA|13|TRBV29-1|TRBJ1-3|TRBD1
TGCAGCGACCAGGGGGCGTTGGGAAACACCATATATTTT
CSDQGALGNTIYF
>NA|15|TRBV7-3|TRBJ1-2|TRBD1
TGTGCCAGCAGCCCTACCGGGACAGACCCTTATGGCTACACCTTC
CASSPTGTDPYGYTF
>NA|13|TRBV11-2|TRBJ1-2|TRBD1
TGTGCCAGCAGCCCCGGGACAGGGGGCCTGGGGACCTTC
CASSPGTGGLGTF
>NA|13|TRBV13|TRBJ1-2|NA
TGTGCCAGCAGCCCTGGAGCTAACTATGGCTACACCTTC
CASSPGANYGYTF
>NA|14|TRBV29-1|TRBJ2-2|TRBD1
TGCAGCGTGGGGGGACAGGGTGAAACCGGGGAGCTGTTTTTT
CSVGGQGETGELFF
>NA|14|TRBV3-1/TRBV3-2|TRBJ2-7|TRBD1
TGTGCCAGCAGTCGCCGGACAGGGTTGTTCGAGCAGTACTTC
CASSRRTGLFEQYF
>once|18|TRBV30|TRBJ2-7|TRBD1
TGTGCCTGGACAGGGGGCGATCCTCTAGACCCAATCTCCTACGAGCAGTACTTC
CAWTGGDPLDPISYEQYF
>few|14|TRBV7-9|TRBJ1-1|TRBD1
TGTGCCAGCAGCCCAGGGACAGCGAACACTGAAGCTTTCTTT
CASSPGTANTEAFF
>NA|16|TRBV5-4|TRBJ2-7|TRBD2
TGTGCCAGCAGCAGAACGAGCGGGGGGCCCTCCTACGAGCAGTACTTC
CASSRTSGGPSYEQYF
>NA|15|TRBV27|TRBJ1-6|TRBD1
TGTGCCAGCAGTTTGAGGGGGCTCGGGAATTCACCCCTCCACTTT
CASSLRGLGNSPLHF
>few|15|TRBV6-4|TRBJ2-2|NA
TGTGCCAGCAGTGAGGGTCAGGAGAACACCGGGGAGCTGTTTTTT
CASSEGQENTGELFF
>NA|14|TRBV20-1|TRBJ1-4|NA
TGCAGTGCTAGTTTTAGGAGGGCCCGAGAGGGACTGTTTTTT
CSASFRRAREGLFF
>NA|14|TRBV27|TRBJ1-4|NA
TGTGCCAGCAGCCTCATTACAGGTCGTGAAAAACTGTTTTTT
CASSLITGREKLFF
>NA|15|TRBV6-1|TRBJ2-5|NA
TGTGCCAGCAGTGAGGATGGGCCGAACCAAGAGACCCAGTACTTC
CASSEDGPNQETQYF
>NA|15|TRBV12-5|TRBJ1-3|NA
TGTGCTAGTGGTGGGGCCAGGTCCTCTGGAAACACCATATATTTT
CASGGARSSGNTIYF
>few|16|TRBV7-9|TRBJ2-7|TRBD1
TGTGCCAGCAGCTTAAAGGGACAGGGGAGCTCCTACGAGCAGTACTTC
CASSLKGQGSSYEQYF
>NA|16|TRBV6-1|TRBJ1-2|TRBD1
TGTGCCAGCAGTGGGGGACAGGGTCTTAGGAACTATGGCTACACCTTC
CASSGGQGLRNYGYTF
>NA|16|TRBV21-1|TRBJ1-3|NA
TGTGCCAGCAGCAGGCGGGACGAAAACTCTGGAAACACCATATATTTT
CASSRRDENSGNTIYF
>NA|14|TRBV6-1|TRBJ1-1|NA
TGTGCCAGCAGTGAACCGGGTATGAACACTGAAGCTTTCTTT
CASSEPGMNTEAFF
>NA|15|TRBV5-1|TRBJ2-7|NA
TGCGCCAGCAGCCCCCGACAACAGGTGCCCTACGAGCAGTACTTC
CASSPRQQVPYEQYF
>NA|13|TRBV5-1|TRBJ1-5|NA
TGCGCCAGCAGCTCCGGCGGGGGTCAGCCCCAGCATTTT
CASSSGGGQPQHF
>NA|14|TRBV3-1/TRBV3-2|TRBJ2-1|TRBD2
TGTGCCAGCAGCCATGGCGGGGGGGCGGATGAGCAGTTCTTC
CASSHGGGADEQFF
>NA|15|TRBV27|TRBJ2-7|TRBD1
TGTGCCAGCAGTCCCCCGGGACAGATTTCCTACGAGCAGTACTTC
CASSPPGQISYEQYF
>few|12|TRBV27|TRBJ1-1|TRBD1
TGTGCCAGCAGTTTTGGACAGGGAGCAGCTTTCTTT
CASSFGQGAAFF
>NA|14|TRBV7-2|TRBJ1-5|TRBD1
TGTGCCAGCACGATCCAGGGGGGCAATCAGCCCCAGCATTTT
CASTIQGGNQPQHF
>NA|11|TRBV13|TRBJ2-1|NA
TGTGCCAGCACCCTACTAAATGAGCAGTTCTTC
CASTLLNEQFF
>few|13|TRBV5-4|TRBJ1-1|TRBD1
TGTGCCAGCAGCCCACCGGGACAGAGAGAAGCTTTCTTT
CASSPPGQREAFF
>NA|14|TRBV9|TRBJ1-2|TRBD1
TGTGCCAGCAGCAACCGACAGGGAATAGTCGGCTACACCTTC
CASSNRQGIVGYTF
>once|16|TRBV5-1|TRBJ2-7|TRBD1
TGCGCCAGCAGCTTATCATCCGGGACAGGGGCGGGGGAGCAGTACTTC
CASSLSSGTGAGEQYF